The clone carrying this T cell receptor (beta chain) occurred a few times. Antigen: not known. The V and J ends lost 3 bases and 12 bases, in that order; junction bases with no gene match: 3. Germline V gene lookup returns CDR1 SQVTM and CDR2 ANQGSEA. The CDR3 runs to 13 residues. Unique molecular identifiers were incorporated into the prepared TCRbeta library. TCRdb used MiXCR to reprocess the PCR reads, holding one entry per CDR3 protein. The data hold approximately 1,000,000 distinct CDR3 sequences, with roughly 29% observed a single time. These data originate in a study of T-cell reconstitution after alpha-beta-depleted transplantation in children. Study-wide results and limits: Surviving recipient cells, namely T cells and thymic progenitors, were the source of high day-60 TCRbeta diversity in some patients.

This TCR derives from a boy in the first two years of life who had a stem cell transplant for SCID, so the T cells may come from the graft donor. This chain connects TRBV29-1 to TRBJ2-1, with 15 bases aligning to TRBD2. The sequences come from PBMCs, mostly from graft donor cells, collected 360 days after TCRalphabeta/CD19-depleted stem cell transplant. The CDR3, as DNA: TGCAGCGTTGAGATGGGACTAGCGGGGGGGCAGTTCTTC. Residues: CSVEMGLAGGQFF.